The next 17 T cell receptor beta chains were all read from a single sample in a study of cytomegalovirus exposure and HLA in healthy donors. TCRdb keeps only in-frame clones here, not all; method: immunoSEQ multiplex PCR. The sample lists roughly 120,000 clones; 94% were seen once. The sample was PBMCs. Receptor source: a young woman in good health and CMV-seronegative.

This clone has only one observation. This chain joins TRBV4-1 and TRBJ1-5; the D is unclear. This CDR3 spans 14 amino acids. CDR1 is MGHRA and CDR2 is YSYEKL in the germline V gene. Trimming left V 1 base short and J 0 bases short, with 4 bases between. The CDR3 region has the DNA TGCGCCAGCAGCCAAGGAGATAGCAATCAGCCCCAGCATTTT. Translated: CASSQGDSNQPQHF.

The CDR3 bases are TGTGCCAGAGGACAGGTACCGAGCTCCTACAATGAGCAGTTCTTC. This codes for CARGQVPSSYNEQFF. The rearrangement links TRBV2 to TRBJ2-1, with TRBD1 matching over 7 bases. The CDR3 runs to 15 residues. V trimming: 9 bases; J trimming: 0 bases; junction bases outside the gene matches: 8. The germline gives CDR1 SNHLY, CDR2 FYNNEI.

The CDR3, as DNA: TGTGCCAGAAGCTTGTACCCCGGTAACACTGAAGCTTTCTTT. This sequence encodes CARSLYPGNTEAFF. The chain combines TRBV5-3 with TRBJ1-1; the D is unclear. TRBV5-3 is reported as an ORF; its role is uncertain. Trimming took 1 base from V and 2 from J, leaving 9 bases between them. The CDR3 runs to 14 residues.

The CDR3, as DNA: TGTGCCAGCAACCCGGGACTAGGAAACACCGGGGAGCTGTTTTTT. The encoded protein is CASNPGLGNTGELFF. J is TRBJ2-2 and V is TRBV5-4; 8 nucleotides align to TRBD2. The length of the CDR3 is 15 residues. V dropped 6 bases and J dropped 2; count of bases not matched to a gene: 6. In germline, CDR1 is SGHNT, CDR2 YYREEE (reference sequence).

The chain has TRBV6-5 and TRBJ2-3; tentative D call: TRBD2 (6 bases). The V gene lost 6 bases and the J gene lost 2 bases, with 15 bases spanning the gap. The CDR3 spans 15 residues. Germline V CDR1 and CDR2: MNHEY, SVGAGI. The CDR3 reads CASSAGRMATDTQYF. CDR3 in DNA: TGTGCCAGCAGCGCGGGACGGATGGCCACAGATACGCAGTATTTT.

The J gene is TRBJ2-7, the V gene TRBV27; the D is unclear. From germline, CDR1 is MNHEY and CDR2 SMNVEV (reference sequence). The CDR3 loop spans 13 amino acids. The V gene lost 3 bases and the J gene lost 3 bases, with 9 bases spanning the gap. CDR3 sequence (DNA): TGTGCCAGCAGTTTTGAACCTAACTACGAGCAGTACTTC. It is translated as CASSFEPNYEQYF.

CDR3 amino acids: CASRIRRADNEQFF. In nucleotides, the CDR3 is TGTGCCAGTAGGATTAGGAGGGCCGACAATGAGCAGTTCTTC. This chain joins TRBV19 and TRBJ2-1; TRBD2 might be the D (6 bases). CDR3 size: 14 residues. CDR1 is LNHDA, CDR2 SQIVND, per germline (reference sequence). Trimming pared 6 bases from V and 5 bases from J, leaving 14 bases between.

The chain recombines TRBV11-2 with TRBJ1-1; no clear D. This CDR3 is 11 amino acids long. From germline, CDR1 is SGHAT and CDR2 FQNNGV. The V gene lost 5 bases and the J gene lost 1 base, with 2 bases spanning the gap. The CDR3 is CASSQNTEAFF. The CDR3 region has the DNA TGTGCCAGCAGCCAGAACACTGAAGCTTTCTTT.

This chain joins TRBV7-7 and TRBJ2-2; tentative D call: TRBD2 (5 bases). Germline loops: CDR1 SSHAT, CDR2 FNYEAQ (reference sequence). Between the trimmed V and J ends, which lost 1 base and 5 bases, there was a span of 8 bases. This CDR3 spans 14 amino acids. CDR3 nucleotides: TGTGCCAGCAGCTTAGGGGAGAGGACCGGGGAGCTGTTTTTT. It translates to CASSLGERTGELFF.

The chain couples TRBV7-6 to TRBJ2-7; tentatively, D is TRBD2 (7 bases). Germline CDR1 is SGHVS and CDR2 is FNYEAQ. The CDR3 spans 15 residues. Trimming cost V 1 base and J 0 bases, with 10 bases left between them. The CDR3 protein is CASSLEGGSSYEQYF. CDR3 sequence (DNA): TGTGCCAGCAGCTTAGAGGGGGGGAGCTCCTACGAGCAGTACTTC. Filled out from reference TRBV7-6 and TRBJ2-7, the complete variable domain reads GAGVSQSPRYKVTKRGQDVALRCDPISGHVSLYWYRQALGQGPEFLTYFNYEAQQDKSGLPNDRFSAERPEGSISTLTIQRTEQRDSAMYRCASSLEGGSSYEQYFGPGTRLTVT.

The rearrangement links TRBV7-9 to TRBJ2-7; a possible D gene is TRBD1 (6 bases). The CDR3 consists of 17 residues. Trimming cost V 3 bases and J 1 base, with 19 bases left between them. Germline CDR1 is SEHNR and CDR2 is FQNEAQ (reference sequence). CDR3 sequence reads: CASSFPTDLQGSYEQYF. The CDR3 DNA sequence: TGTGCCAGCAGCTTCCCCACTGACTTACAGGGATCCTACGAGCAGTACTTC.

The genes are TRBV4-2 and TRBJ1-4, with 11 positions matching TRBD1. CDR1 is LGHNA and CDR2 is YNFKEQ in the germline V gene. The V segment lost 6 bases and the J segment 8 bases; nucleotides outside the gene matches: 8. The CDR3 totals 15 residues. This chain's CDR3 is CASSQTGTGGEKLFF. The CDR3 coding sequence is TGTGCCAGCAGTCAAACCGGGACAGGGGGAGAAAAACTGTTTTTT.

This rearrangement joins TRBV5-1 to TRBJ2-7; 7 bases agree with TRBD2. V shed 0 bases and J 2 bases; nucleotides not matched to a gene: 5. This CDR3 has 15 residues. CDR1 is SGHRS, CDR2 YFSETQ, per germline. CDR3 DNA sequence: TGCGCCAGCAGCTTGGTTGGACTAGGGGCCTACGAGCAGTACTTC. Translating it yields CASSLVGLGAYEQYF.

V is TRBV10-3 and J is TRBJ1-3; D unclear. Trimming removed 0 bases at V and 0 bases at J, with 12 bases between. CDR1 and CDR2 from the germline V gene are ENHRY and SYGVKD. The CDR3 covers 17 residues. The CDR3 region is CAISESGRVSSGNTIYF. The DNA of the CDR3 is TGTGCCATCAGTGAGTCTGGGAGGGTTAGCTCTGGAAACACCATATATTTT.

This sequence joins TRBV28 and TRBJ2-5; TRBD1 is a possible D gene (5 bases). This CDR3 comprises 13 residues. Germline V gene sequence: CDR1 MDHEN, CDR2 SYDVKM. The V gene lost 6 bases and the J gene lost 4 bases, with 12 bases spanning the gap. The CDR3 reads CASSTGQGETQYF. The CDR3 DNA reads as TGTGCCAGCAGCACCGGACAAGGAGAGACCCAGTACTTC.

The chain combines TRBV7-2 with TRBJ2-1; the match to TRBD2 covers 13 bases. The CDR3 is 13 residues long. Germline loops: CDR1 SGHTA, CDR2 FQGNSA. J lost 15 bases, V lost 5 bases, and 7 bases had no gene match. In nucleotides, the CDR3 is TGTGCCAGCAGCGAAAGACTAGCGGGAGGACTGTTCTTC. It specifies CASSERLAGGLFF.

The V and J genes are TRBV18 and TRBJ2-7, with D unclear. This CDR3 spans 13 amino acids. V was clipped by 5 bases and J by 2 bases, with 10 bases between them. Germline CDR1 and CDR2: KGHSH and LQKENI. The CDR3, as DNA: TGTGCCAGCTCAGGCCCAAATACCTACGAGCAGTACTTC. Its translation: CASSGPNTYEQYF. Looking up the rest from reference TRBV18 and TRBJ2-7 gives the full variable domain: NAGVMQNPRHLVRRRGQEARLRCSPMKGHSHVYWYRQLPEEGLKFMVYLQKENIIDESGMPKERFSAEFPKEGPSILRIQQVVRGDSAAYFCASSGPNTYEQYFGPGTRLTVT.